These 29 T cell receptor beta chains were sequenced from one sample in a study of cytomegalovirus exposure and HLA in healthy donors. The PCR was carried out with 60 Vbeta primers and 13 Jbeta primers. The data were produced by immunoSEQ multiplex PCR, yet TCRdb's version contains in-frame clones alone and is incomplete. Of around 200,000 clones listed, around three quarters were seen once; the top ten hold approximately 2.1%. The specimen sequenced was PBMCs. The receptors shown here come from a man between 25 and 39 years old in good health and CMV-seronegative.

This chain joins TRBV5-8 and TRBJ2-2; D gene uncertain. Germline values: CDR1 SGHTS, CDR2 YDEGEE. This CDR3 contains 16 residues. Deletions cut 0 bases from V and 2 bases from J, with 11 bases between. The CDR3 here is CASSLVVTANTGELFF. The DNA for the CDR3 is TGTGCCAGCAGCTTGGTCGTTACAGCAAACACCGGGGAGCTGTTTTTT.

The chain recombines TRBV11-2 with TRBJ2-1; TRBD2 matches at 11 bases. The J segment lost 5 bases and the V segment lost 5 bases, leaving 11 bases of the junction unmatched. CDR1 SGHAT and CDR2 FQNNGV come from the germline V gene. The CDR3 consists of 17 residues. The CDR3 nucleotides are TGTGCCAGCAGCCCATCTCGGACTAGCGGGCCAAACAATGAGCAGTTCTTC. Protein: CASSPSRTSGPNNEQFF.

The genes are TRBV2 and TRBJ2-5, with 14 bases aligning to TRBD2. The germline CDR1 and CDR2 sequences are SNHLY and FYNNEI. V trimming: 7 bases; J trimming: 5 bases; junction bases outside the gene matches: 6. The CDR3 is 15 residues long. CDR3 bases: TGTGCCAGCATACGACTAGCGGGAGGGCGTGAGACCCAGTACTTC. Amino acid sequence: CASIRLAGGRETQYF.

This clone was counted between two and nine times. The CDR3, as DNA: TGTGCCAGCAGCCAAGAACCCGGGACTAGCGCCTCAACATCCAATGAGCAGTTCTTC. It specifies CASSQEPGTSASTSNEQFF. This sequence joins TRBV4-2 and TRBJ2-1; 10 nucleotides line up with TRBD2. The germline V gene has CDR1 LGHNA and CDR2 YNFKEQ. CDR3 length: 19 residues. V trimming: 0 bases; J trimming: 6 bases; junction bases outside the gene matches: 14.

This sequence joins TRBV5-1 and TRBJ2-5, with a possible D match to TRBD1 (6 bases). Per the germline V gene, CDR1 is SGHRS and CDR2 is YFSETQ. V was trimmed by 0 bases and J by 5 bases, leaving 11 bases between them. The CDR3 is 14 amino acids. CDR3 DNA: TGCGCCAGCAGCTTGGCGACAGGACTGGAGACCCAGTACTTC. It encodes CASSLATGLETQYF.

This chain connects TRBV25-1 to TRBJ2-7; no definite D call. Germline assignment: CDR1 MGHDK and CDR2 SYGVNS. The CDR3 covers 14 residues. Trimming stripped 5 bases from V and 3 bases from J, with 14 bases between. The CDR3 sequence: CASSPWRYFYEQYF. CDR3 coding DNA: TGTGCCAGCAGTCCTTGGCGGTACTTCTACGAGCAGTACTTC.

This chain links TRBV4-1 with TRBJ2-7, with TRBD1 matching 10 bases. Germline CDR1 and CDR2: MGHRA and YSYEKL. The junction had 3 bases not matched to a gene; V was cut back by 3 bases and J by 4 bases. This CDR3 comprises 14 residues. The CDR3 nucleotides read TGCGCCAGCAGCCATGGGACAGGGGAATACGAGCAGTACTTC. Amino acid sequence: CASSHGTGEYEQYF.

CDR3 amino acids: CASSSGLAGTGWGETQYF. The CDR3 coding sequence is TGTGCCAGCAGTTCGGGACTAGCGGGCACCGGATGGGGAGAGACCCAGTACTTC. This chain uses TRBV28 with TRBJ2-5, with TRBD2 matching 12 bases. Per the germline V gene, CDR1 is MDHEN and CDR2 is SYDVKM. Trimming removed 4 bases from V and 4 bases from J; junction bases left unmatched: 13. CDR3 length: 18 amino acids. The full variable domain, in which reference TRBV28 and TRBJ2-5 provide the parts outside the CDR3, is DVKVTQSSRYLVKRTGEKVFLECVQDMDHENMFWYRQDPGLGLRLIYFSYDVKMKEKGDIPEGYSVSREKKERFSLILESASTNQTSMYLCASSSGLAGTGWGETQYFGPGTRLLVL.

The J gene is TRBJ1-3, the V gene TRBV30; a weak D match, TRBD1 (5 bases). V was cut by 3 bases and J by 0 bases, with 36 bases left in between. This CDR3 region has 23 residues. Germline V lookup: CDR1 GTSNPN, CDR2 SVGIG (reference sequence). This CDR3 reads CAWRDPGLAGDLEPSHSGNTIYF. CDR3 DNA sequence: TGTGCCTGGAGGGACCCGGGACTAGCGGGAGATCTGGAACCATCCCACTCTGGAAACACCATATATTTT.

This clone was counted a single time. The rearrangement links TRBV5-1 to TRBJ1-2, with D possibly TRBD1 on 5 matching bases. This CDR3 region has 15 residues. The germline V and J ends were trimmed by 5 bases and 0 bases, with 14 bases remaining between them. Per the germline V gene, CDR1 is SGHRS and CDR2 is YFSETQ. CDR3 region: CASSTQPTANYGYTF. The CDR3, as DNA: TGCGCCAGCAGTACCCAGCCGACAGCTAACTATGGCTACACCTTC. Together with reference TRBV5-1 and TRBJ1-2, the CDR3 gives the full variable domain: KAGVTQTPRYLIKTRGQQVTLSCSPISGHRSVSWYQQTPGQGLQFLFEYFSETQRNKGNFPGRFSGRQFSNSRSEMNVSTLELGDSALYLCASSTQPTANYGYTFGSGTRLTVV.

CDR3 in amino acids: CASSLSWGQGAGANVLTF. The CDR3 nucleotides are TGTGCCAGCAGTTTATCGTGGGGACAGGGTGCGGGGGCCAACGTCCTGACTTTC. The chain couples TRBV27 to TRBJ2-6; 9 positions agree with TRBD1. V lost 0 bases and J lost 4; bases outside the gene matches: 7. CDR1 and CDR2 (germline): MNHEY, SMNVEV (reference sequence). The CDR3 contains 18 residues.

In this sample, this clone turned up a few times. The rearrangement links TRBV28 to TRBJ1-1, with TRBD1 matching over 9 bases. Germline trimming cut 5 bases from V and 6 bases from J; bases unmatched to any gene: 7. The CDR3 loop spans 14 amino acids. CDR1 and CDR2 from the germline V gene are MDHEN and SYDVKM. CDR3 residues: CASSPPQGAAEAFF. The CDR3 DNA sequence: TGTGCCAGCAGTCCCCCACAGGGGGCGGCTGAAGCTTTCTTT.

This clone was counted once. The chain couples TRBV27 to TRBJ2-7; tentatively, D is TRBD1 (5 bases). The CDR3 loop spans 14 amino acids. The ends were cut back, 7 bases at V and 6 bases at J, with 19 bases in the middle. Germline V CDR1 and CDR2: MNHEY, SMNVEV (reference sequence). CDR3 in amino acids: CASTFQAGPGEQYF. The CDR3 nucleotides are TGTGCCAGCACTTTTCAGGCAGGGCCGGGCGAGCAGTACTTC.

J is TRBJ1-1 and V is TRBV27, with TRBD1 matching 11 bases. Trimming took 6 bases from V and 1 from J; bases not matched to a gene: 4. The V gene's germline CDR1 is MNHEY and CDR2 SMNVEV (reference sequence). CDR3 length equals 15 residues. Here the CDR3 DNA reads TGTGCCAGCAGCCCAGGACAGGGGGCGAACACTGAAGCTTTCTTT. Its translation is CASSPGQGANTEAFF.

This clone was counted between two and nine times. The J gene is TRBJ2-1, the V gene TRBV11-2, with D tentatively TRBD2 (5 bases). CDR3 length: 14 amino acids. The V gene lost 5 bases and the J gene lost 8 bases, with 16 bases spanning the gap. From germline, CDR1 is SGHAT and CDR2 FQNNGV. CDR3 loop: CASSTPGGGDEQFF. CDR3 bases: TGTGCCAGCAGCACCCCTGGAGGTGGGGATGAGCAGTTCTTC.

The V call is TRBV5-1, the J call TRBJ2-7; D possibly corresponds to TRBD2 (6 bases). CDR3 length: 15 amino acids. Trimming shortened V by 0 bases and J by 4 bases, and 14 bases separated the two germline ends. Germline CDR1 is SGHRS and CDR2 is YFSETQ. The CDR3 protein is CASSLDARAGYEQYF. The CDR3 bases are TGCGCCAGCAGCTTGGATGCCAGGGCGGGGTACGAGCAGTACTTC.

The chain recombines TRBV28 with TRBJ1-2, with a weak D call TRBD1 (6 bases). The CDR3 length is 14 residues. Germline CDR1 reads MDHEN; CDR2 reads SYDVKM. The ends were cut back, 10 bases at V and 4 bases at J, with 19 bases in the middle. The CDR3 spells CATEVSGGIYGYTF. CDR3 nucleotide sequence: TGTGCCACAGAGGTCTCGGGGGGCATCTATGGCTACACCTTC.

In its sample, this clone was seen once. V gene TRBV6-5 combines with J gene TRBJ2-5; 10 bases fit TRBD2. The J call may be mistaken, given a closer DNA end match to TRBJ2-7. The CDR3 has 14 residues. CDR1 and CDR2 from the germline V gene are MNHEY and SVGAGI. The CDR3 sequence is CASRPSGSGNEQYF. As DNA, the CDR3 is TGTGCCAGCAGGCCTAGCGGGAGCGGGAACGAGCAGTACTTC.

This chain uses TRBV30 with TRBJ1-2, with D perhaps TRBD1 (5 bases). Germline V gene sequence: CDR1 GTSNPN, CDR2 SVGIG (reference sequence). V was trimmed by 5 bases and J by 4 bases, leaving 8 bases between them. The CDR3 has 11 amino acids. The CDR3 sequence: CAWDSGYGYTF. The DNA for the CDR3 is TGTGCCTGGGACAGTGGCTATGGCTACACCTTC.

This clone has just one count. Distinct nucleotide sequences in the sample also encode this CDR3. J is TRBJ1-5 and V is TRBV27, with TRBD1 matching over 8 bases. This CDR3 region has 13 residues. CDR1 is MNHEY, CDR2 SMNVEV, per germline (reference sequence). J gave up 3 bases and V 8 bases, and 3 bases lay outside the gene matches. The CDR3 loop is CASRTGNNQPQHF. CDR3 in DNA: TGTGCCAGCCGGACAGGGAACAATCAGCCCCAGCATTTT.

J is TRBJ2-7 and V is TRBV5-1, with 8 bases fitting TRBD1. This CDR3 is 14 amino acids long. V was clipped by 4 bases and J by 4 bases; unmatched bases: 7. The germline V gene has CDR1 SGHRS and CDR2 YFSETQ. CDR3 residues: CASSSGQGWYEQYF. The CDR3 region has the DNA TGCGCCAGCAGCAGTGGACAGGGCTGGTACGAGCAGTACTTC.

The chain recombines TRBV7-9 with TRBJ2-5, with D perhaps TRBD1 (5 bases). The end of the DNA aligns better with TRBJ2-7, so the J call may be wrong. Germline V gene data show CDR1 as SEHNR and CDR2 as FQNEAQ (reference sequence). The CDR3 loop spans 14 amino acids. CDR3 sequence: CASSLGAGSYEQYF. The CDR3 DNA follows: TGTGCCAGCAGCTTAGGGGCAGGGTCCTACGAGCAGTACTTC.

This clone was found a few times. The chain employs TRBV29-1 and TRBJ2-1; 9 nucleotides match TRBD2. The CDR3 spans 16 residues. After removal of 5 bases from V and 2 bases from J, the junction contained 10 bases not matched to a gene. CDR1 is SQVTM, CDR2 ANQGSEA, per germline. CDR3 loop: CSVWAPKREAYNEQFF. The CDR3 region has the DNA TGCAGCGTTTGGGCTCCCAAGCGGGAGGCCTACAATGAGCAGTTCTTC.

The rearrangement joins TRBV5-8 to TRBJ2-2; 10 bases are a match to TRBD2. CDR3 length equals 16 residues. Germline CDR1 is SGHTS and CDR2 is YDEGEE. V gave up 5 bases and J gave up 5 bases; unmatched junction bases: 9. The CDR3 sequence is CASRDRSGRGTGELFF. CDR3 sequence (DNA): TGTGCCAGCAGGGACCGGAGCGGGAGGGGGACCGGGGAGCTGTTTTTT.

The chain couples TRBV5-1 to TRBJ2-7; 7 nucleotides line up with TRBD2. Germline V gives CDR1 SGHRS, CDR2 YFSETQ. This CDR3 has 15 residues. The junction had 5 bases not matched to a gene; V was cut back by 0 bases and J by 2 bases. CDR3 amino acids: CASSLVAGETYEQYF. The CDR3, as DNA: TGCGCCAGCAGCTTGGTGGCGGGAGAAACCTACGAGCAGTACTTC.

This chain links TRBV5-4 with TRBJ1-1; a possible D gene is TRBD1 (6 bases). CDR1 SGHNT and CDR2 YYREEE come from the germline V gene (reference sequence). This CDR3 is 16 amino acids long. V lost 5 bases, J lost 2 bases, and 19 bases lay in between. The CDR3 loop reads CASRGPQGRINTEAFF. CDR3 bases: TGTGCCAGCAGGGGCCCGCAGGGGCGTATTAACACTGAAGCTTTCTTT.

The chain recombines TRBV7-9 with TRBJ2-6; D is undetermined. Per germline, CDR1 SEHNR and CDR2 FQNEAQ (reference sequence). This CDR3 is 14 amino acids long. V shed 9 bases and J shed 0 bases, with 9 bases lying between them. CDR3 residues: CARTQSSGANVLTF. CDR3 DNA sequence: TGTGCCAGGACACAGAGCTCTGGGGCCAACGTCCTGACTTTC.

This clone came up a few times. The chain combines TRBV9 with TRBJ1-5, with 7 bases aligning to TRBD1. Losses at the gene ends were 4 bases for V and 8 bases for J; bases not matched to a gene: 12. Germline CDR1 SGDLS, CDR2 YYNGEE. This CDR3 has 15 amino acids. CDR3 loop: CASSTGQVGGEPQHF. In DNA form, the CDR3 reads TGTGCCAGCAGCACCGGACAGGTCGGGGGAGAGCCCCAGCATTTT.

The chain couples TRBV19 to TRBJ2-5; D may be TRBD2 (7 bases). V was pared by 6 bases and J by 5 bases, with 22 bases between. The CDR3 runs 16 residues. Germline-derived CDR1 and CDR2 are LNHDA and SQIVND (reference sequence). As DNA, the CDR3 is TGTGCCAGTAGGAGGGGGGGGACTGGGACTGGGGAGACCCAGTACTTC. This encodes CASRRGGTGTGETQYF.